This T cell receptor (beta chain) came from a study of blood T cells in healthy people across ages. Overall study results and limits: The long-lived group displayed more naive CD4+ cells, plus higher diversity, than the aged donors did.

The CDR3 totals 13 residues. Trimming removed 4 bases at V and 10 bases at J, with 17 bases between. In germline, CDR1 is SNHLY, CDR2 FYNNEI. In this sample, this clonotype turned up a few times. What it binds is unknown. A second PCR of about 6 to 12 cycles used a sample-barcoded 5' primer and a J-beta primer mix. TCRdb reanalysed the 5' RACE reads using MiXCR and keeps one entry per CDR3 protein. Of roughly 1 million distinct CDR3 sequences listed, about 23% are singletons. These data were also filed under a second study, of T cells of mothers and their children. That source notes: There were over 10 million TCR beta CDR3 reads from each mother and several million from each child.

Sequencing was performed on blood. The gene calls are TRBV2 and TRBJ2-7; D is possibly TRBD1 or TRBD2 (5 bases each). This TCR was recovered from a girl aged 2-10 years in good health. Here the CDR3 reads CASSGLGRLGQYF. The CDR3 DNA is TGTGCCAGCAGTGGGCTGGGACGACTCGGACAGTACTTC.